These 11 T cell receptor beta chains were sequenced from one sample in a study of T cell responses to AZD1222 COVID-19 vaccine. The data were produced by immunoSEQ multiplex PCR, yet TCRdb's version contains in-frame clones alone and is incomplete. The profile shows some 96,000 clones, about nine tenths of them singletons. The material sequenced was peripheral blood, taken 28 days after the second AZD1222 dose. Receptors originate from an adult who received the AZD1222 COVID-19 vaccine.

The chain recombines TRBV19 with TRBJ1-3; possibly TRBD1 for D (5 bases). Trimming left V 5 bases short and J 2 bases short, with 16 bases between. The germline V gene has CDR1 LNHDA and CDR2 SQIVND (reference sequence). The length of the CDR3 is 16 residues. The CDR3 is CASSPRDEKPGNTIYF. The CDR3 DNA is TGTGCCAGTAGTCCCCGGGACGAGAAGCCTGGAAACACCATATATTTT.

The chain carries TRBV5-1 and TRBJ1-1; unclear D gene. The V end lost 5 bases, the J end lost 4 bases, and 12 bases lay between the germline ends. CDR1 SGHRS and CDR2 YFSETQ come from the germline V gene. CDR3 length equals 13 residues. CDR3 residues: CASSYGGSTEAFF. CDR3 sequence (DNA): TGCGCCAGCAGTTACGGAGGGAGCACTGAAGCTTTCTTT.

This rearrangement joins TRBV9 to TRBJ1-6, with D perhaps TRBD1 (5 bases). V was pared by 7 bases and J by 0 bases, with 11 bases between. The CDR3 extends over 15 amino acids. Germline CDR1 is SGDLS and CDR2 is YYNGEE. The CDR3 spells CASSTDASYNSPLHF. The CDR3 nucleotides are TGTGCCAGCTCGACAGACGCCTCCTATAATTCACCCCTCCACTTT. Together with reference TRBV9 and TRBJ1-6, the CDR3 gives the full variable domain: DSGVTQTPKHLITATGQRVTLRCSPRSGDLSVYWYQQSLDQGLQFLIQYYNGEERAKGNILERFSAQQFPDLHSELNLSSLELGDSALYFCASSTDASYNSPLHFGNGTRLTVT.

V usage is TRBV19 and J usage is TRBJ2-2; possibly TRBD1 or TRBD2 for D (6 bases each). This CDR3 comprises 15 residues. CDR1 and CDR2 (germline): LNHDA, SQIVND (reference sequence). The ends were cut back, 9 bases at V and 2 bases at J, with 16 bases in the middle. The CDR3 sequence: CASLEGGFNTGELFF. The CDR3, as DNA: TGTGCCAGCCTAGAGGGGGGATTCAACACCGGGGAGCTGTTTTTT.

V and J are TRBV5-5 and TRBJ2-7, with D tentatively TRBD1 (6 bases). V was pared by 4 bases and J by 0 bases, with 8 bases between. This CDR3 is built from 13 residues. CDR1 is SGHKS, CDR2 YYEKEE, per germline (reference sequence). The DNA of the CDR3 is TGTGCCAGCAGCCTACAGGGCTCCTACGAGCAGTACTTC. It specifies CASSLQGSYEQYF.

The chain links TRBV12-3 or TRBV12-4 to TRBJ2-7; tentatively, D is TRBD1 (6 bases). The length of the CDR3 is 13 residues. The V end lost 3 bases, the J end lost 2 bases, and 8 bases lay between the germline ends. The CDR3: CASSLGQTYEQYF. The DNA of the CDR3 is TGTGCCAGCAGTTTGGGACAAACCTACGAGCAGTACTTC.

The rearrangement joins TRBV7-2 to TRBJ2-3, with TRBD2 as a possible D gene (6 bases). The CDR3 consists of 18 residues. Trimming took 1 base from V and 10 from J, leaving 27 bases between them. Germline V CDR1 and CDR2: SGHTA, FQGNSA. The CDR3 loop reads CASSLEAMAGYSSSAQYF. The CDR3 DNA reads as TGTGCCAGCAGCTTAGAGGCTATGGCGGGATATTCTTCCTCGGCGCAGTATTTT.

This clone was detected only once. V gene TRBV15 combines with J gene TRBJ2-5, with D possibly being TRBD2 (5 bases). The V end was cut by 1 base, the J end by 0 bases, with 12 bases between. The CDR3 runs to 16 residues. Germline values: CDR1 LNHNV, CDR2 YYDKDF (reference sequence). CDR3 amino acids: CATSRGARANQETQYF. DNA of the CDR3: TGTGCCACCAGCAGAGGAGCGCGGGCAAACCAAGAGACCCAGTACTTC.

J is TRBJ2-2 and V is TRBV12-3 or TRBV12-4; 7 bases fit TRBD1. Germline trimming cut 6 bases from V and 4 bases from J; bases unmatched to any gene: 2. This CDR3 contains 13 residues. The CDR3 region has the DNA TGTGCCAGCAGGGGACAGACCACCGGGGAGCTGTTTTTT. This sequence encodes CASRGQTTGELFF.

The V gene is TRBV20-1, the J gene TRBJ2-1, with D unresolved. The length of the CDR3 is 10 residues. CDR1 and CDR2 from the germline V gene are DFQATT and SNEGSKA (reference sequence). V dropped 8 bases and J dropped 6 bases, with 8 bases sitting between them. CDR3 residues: CSPQINEQFF. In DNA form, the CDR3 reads TGCAGTCCCCAGATCAATGAGCAGTTCTTC.

CDR3 nucleotides: TGCGCCAGCAGCCAAGAAAATCCACCAAGATTCTATGGCTACACCTTC. Amino acid sequence: CASSQENPPRFYGYTF. This chain connects TRBV4-1 to TRBJ1-2; D is unresolved. Germline CDR1 and CDR2: MGHRA and YSYEKL. The CDR3 runs 16 residues. Trimming stripped 0 bases from V and 4 bases from J, with 15 bases between.